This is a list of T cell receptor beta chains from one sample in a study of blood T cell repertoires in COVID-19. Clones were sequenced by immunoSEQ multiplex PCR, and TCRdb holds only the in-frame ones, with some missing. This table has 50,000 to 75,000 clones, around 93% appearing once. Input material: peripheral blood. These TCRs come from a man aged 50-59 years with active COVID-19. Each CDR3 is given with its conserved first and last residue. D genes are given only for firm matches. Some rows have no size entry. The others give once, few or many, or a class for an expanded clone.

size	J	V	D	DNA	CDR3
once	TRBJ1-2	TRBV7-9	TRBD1	TGTGCCAGCAGCGAACAGGGGTCTAGAGGCTACACCTTC	CASSEQGSRGYTF
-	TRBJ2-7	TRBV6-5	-	TGTGCCAGCAGTCCATCGGCCCACCCTTCGGGCGAGCAGTACTTC	CASSPSAHPSGEQYF
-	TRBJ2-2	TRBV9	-	TGTGCCAGCAGCGCCATGAACACCGGGGAGCTGTTTTTT	CASSAMNTGELFF
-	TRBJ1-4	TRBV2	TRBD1	TGTGCCAGCAGTAGGACAGGGGAGAAACTGTTTTTT	CASSRTGEKLFF
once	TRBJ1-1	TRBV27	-	TGTGCCAGCAGTTTATTTCGGGACACTGAAGCTTTCTTT	CASSLFRDTEAFF
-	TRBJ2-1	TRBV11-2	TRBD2	TGTGCCAGCAGCTTAGCCCCGGGAGGTGGCAATGAGCAGTTCTTC	CASSLAPGGGNEQFF
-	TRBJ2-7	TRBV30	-	TGTGCCTGGAGAGCGACAGGATACTACGAGCAGTACTTC	CAWRATGYYEQYF
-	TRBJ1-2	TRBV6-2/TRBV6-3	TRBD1	TGTGCCAGCAGTTACCGGGACAGACCCAGGGAGGATGGCTACACCTTC	CASSYRDRPREDGYTF
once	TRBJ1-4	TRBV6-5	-	TGTGCCAGCAGTTACTCTGAGGGTAATGAAAAACTGTTTTTT	CASSYSEGNEKLFF
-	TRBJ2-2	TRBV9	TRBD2	TGTGCCAGCAGCGTAGCGGGGGGGATCCACACCGGGGAGCTGTTTTTT	CASSVAGGIHTGELFF
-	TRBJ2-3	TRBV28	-	TGTGCCAGCAGTTTAGAGGGTTTTGTTGGGTATTTT	CASSLEGFVGYF
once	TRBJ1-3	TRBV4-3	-	TGCGCCAGCAGCCAAGATACTGCACCATCGGACACCATATATTTT	CASSQDTAPSDTIYF
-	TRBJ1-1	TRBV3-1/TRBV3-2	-	TGTGCCAGCAGCCAAGGCTACTCGGGGGGCACTGAAGCTTTCTTT	CASSQGYSGGTEAFF
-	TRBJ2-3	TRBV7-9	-	TGTGCCAGCAGCTTAGCCCGAACTATACCAGATACGCAGTATTTT	CASSLARTIPDTQYF
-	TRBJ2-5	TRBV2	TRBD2	TGTGCCAGCAGGGCCGCGGGGGGGCCTATTGGGACCCAGTACTTC	CASRAAGGPIGTQYF
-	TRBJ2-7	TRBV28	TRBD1	TGTGCCAGCATTCGATTAGCAGGGGGTTACTCCTACGAGCAGTACTTC	CASIRLAGGYSYEQYF
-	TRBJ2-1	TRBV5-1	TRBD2	TGCGCCAGCAGCTTGACTAGCGGGAAGTCTTACAATGAGCAGTTCTTC	CASSLTSGKSYNEQFF
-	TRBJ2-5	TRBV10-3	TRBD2	TGTGCCAGCCGCCCGACTAGCGGATCCCAAGAGACCCAGTACTTC	CASRPTSGSQETQYF
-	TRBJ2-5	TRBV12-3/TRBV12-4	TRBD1	TGTGCCAGCAGTTTCTCGGGACAGGGGACCCAGTACTTC	CASSFSGQGTQYF
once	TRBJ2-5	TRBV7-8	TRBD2	TGTGCCAGCAGCTCGCGGGGACTACAAGAGACCCAGTACTTC	CASSSRGLQETQYF
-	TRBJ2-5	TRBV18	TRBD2	TGTGCCAGCTCACCCCCGGGACTAGCGGTTGAGACCCAGTACTTC	CASSPPGLAVETQYF
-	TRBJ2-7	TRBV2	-	TGTGCCAGCAGTGGGGGCGGACAGACCGGCGGCGAGCAGTACTTC	CASSGGGQTGGEQYF
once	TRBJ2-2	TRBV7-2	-	TGTGCCAGCAGCTTAGTTGGGGCCCCTCGCACCGGGGAGCTGTTTTTT	CASSLVGAPRTGELFF
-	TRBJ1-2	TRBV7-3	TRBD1	TGTGCCAGCAGCCCCGGGACAGGGTCCGGTGGCTACACCTTC	CASSPGTGSGGYTF
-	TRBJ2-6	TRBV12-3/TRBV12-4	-	TGTGCCAGCACGGAGTCTGGGGCCAACGTCCTGACTTTC	CASTESGANVLTF
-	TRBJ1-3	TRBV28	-	TGTGCCAGCAGTTTAACAGGCCCTAGAAACACCATATATTTT	CASSLTGPRNTIYF
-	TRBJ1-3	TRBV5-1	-	TGCGCCAGCGCCGCTTCAGGGGGAAACACCATATATTTT	CASAASGGNTIYF
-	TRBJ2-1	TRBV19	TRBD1	TGTGCCAGTAGCAAAGGGACAGTCTACAATGAGCAGTTCTTC	CASSKGTVYNEQFF
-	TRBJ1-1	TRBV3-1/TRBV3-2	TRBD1	TGTGCCAGCAGCCTACAGGGGCAGAGCACTGAAGCTTTCTTT	CASSLQGQSTEAFF
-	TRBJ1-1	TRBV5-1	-	TGCGCCAGCAGCTTGGAAGCGGGGCGAGTCACTGAAGCTTTCTTT	CASSLEAGRVTEAFF
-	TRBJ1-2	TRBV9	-	TGTGCCAGCAGCGTAGACCCGGGAAAATCTAACTATGGCTACACCTTC	CASSVDPGKSNYGYTF
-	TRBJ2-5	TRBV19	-	TGTGCCAGTAGTATCCTAGCAGAAGAGACCCAGTACTTC	CASSILAEETQYF
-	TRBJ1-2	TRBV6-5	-	TGTGCCAGCAGCCAAGGACAACCGAGTGGCTACACCTTC	CASSQGQPSGYTF
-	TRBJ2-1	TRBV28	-	TGTGCCAGCACTTCGGTCAATGAGCAGTTCTTC	CASTSVNEQFF
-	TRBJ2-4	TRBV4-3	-	TGCGCCAGCAGCCAAGATATCCGTAGCGGCCAAAACATTCAGTACTTC	CASSQDIRSGQNIQYF
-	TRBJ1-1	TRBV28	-	TGTGCCAGCAGTTTTAGGACCCCGAAGGACATAAACACTGAAGCTTTCTTT	CASSFRTPKDINTEAFF
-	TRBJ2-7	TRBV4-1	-	TGCGCCAGCAGCCAATCCAGGGGATCCTACGAGCAGTACTTC	CASSQSRGSYEQYF
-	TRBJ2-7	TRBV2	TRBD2	TGTGCCAGCCAAACTAGCGGACCCTACGAGCAGTACTTC	CASQTSGPYEQYF
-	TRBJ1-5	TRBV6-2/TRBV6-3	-	TGTGCCAGCAGTTACGCGCGAGGGCTTGGCAATCAGCCCCAGCATTTT	CASSYARGLGNQPQHF
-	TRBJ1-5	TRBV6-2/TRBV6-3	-	TGTGCCAGCAGTTACTCGCCCGGGACAACGCATCAGCCCCAGCATTTT	CASSYSPGTTHQPQHF
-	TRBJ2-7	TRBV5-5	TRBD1	TGTGCCAGCAGCTTGGTAGGCAGGGGGTCAAACGAGCAGTACTTC	CASSLVGRGSNEQYF
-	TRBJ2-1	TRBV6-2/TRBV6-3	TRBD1	TGTGCCAGCAGTTACCTCAGGGGGACCCATGAGCAGTTCTTC	CASSYLRGTHEQFF
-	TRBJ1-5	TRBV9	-	TGTGCCAGCAGCGTAGCGGTGAATCAGCCCCAGCATTTT	CASSVAVNQPQHF
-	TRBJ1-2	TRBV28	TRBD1	TGTGCCAGCAGTCCCGGGACAGACTATGGCTACACCTTC	CASSPGTDYGYTF
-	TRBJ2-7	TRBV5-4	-	TGTGCCAGCAGCCCAGGGGCAAAGGGCTACGAGCAGTACTTC	CASSPGAKGYEQYF
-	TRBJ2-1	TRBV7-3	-	TGTGCCAGCAGCTTACCGGCAAGCCAGGGCAATGAGCAGTTCTTC	CASSLPASQGNEQFF
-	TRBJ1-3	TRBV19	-	TGTGCCAGTAGTGGCGGGACCCCCAAGAGCTCTGGAAACACCATATATTTT	CASSGGTPKSSGNTIYF
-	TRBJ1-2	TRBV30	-	TGTGCCTGGAGTGTACAGGGCGCTGGCTACACCTTC	CAWSVQGAGYTF
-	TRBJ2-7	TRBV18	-	TGTGCCAGCTCACCTATAGAGGGTCGCAACGAGCAGTACTTC	CASSPIEGRNEQYF
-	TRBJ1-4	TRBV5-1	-	TGCGCCAGCAGGTCCGGGGAGCCAGGATCAACTAATGAAAAACTGTTTTTT	CASRSGEPGSTNEKLFF
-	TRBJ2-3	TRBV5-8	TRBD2	TGTGCCAGCAGTCAGCGGGGCTCGGCAGATACGCAGTATTTT	CASSQRGSADTQYF
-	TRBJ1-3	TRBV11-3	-	TGTGCCAGCAGCCGACTCGGGGGTATGCGTGGTGGAAACACCATATATTTT	CASSRLGGMRGGNTIYF
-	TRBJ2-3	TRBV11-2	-	TGTGCCAGCAGCTTAGAGGTCAGAAGCACAGATACGCAGTATTTT	CASSLEVRSTDTQYF
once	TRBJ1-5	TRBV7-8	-	TGTGCCAGCAGCTTCGGTCGACAGAGCAATCAGCCCCAGCATTTT	CASSFGRQSNQPQHF
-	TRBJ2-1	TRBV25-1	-	TGTGCCAGCACTCGCGCGGGCGGCAATGAGCAGTTCTTC	CASTRAGGNEQFF
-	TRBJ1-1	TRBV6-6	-	TGTGCCAGCAGTGGAGGCCCCGGGAGAACTGAAGCTTTCTTT	CASSGGPGRTEAFF
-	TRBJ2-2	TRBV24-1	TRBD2	TGTGCCACCAGTGATTCACTCGGACTAGCGGGAGGTAACTACGGGGAGCTGTTTTTT	CATSDSLGLAGGNYGELFF
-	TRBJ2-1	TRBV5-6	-	TGTGCCAGCAGCGTCTCCGCCTCCACGACAGAGCAGTTCTTC	CASSVSASTTEQFF
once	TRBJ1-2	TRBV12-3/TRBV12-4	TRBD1	TGTGCCAGCAGATCACAGGGGGGCTATGGCTACACCTTC	CASRSQGGYGYTF